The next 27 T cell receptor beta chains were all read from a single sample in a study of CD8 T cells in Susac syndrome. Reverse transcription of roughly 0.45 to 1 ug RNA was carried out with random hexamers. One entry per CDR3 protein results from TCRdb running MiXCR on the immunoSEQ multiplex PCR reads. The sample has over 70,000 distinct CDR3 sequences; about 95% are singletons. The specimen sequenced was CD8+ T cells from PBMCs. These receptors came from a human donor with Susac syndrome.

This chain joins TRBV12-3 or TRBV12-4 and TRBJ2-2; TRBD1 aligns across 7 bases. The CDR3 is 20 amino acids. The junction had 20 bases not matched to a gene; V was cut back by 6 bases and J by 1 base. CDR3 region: CASSHRDRRDYTENTGELFF. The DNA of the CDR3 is TGTGCCAGCAGCCACCGGGACAGACGCGACTACACGGAGAACACCGGGGAGCTGTTTTTT.

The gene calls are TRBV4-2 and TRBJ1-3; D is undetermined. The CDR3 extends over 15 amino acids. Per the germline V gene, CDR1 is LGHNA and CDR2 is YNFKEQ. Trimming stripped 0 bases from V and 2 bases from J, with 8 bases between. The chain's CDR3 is CASSQESVTGNTIYF. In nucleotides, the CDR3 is TGTGCCAGCAGCCAAGAGTCAGTTACTGGAAACACCATATATTTT.

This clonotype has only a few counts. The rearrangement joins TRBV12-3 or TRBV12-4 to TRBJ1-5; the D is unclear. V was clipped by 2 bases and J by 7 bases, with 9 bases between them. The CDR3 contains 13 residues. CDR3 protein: CASSLQSYQPQHF. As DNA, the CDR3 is TGTGCCAGCAGTTTACAGTCCTACCAGCCCCAGCATTTT.

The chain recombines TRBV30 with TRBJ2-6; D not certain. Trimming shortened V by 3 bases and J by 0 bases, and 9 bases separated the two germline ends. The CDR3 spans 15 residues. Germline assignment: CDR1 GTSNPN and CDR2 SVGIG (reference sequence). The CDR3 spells CAWSARGSGANVLTF. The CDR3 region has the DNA TGTGCCTGGAGCGCGCGTGGCTCTGGGGCCAACGTCCTGACTTTC.

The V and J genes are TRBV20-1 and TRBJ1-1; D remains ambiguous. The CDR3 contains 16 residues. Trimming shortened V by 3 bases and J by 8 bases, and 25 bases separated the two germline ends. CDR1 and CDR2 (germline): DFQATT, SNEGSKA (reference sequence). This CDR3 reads CSASPTEWPSHEEAFF. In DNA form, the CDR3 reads TGCAGTGCTAGCCCCACAGAGTGGCCCTCACACGAGGAAGCTTTCTTT.

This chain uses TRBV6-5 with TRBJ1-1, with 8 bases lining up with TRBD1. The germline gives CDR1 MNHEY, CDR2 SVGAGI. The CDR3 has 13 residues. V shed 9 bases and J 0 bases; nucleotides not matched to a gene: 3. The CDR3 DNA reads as TGTGCCAGTGCCAGGGGGCTGAACACTGAAGCTTTCTTT. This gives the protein CASARGLNTEAFF.

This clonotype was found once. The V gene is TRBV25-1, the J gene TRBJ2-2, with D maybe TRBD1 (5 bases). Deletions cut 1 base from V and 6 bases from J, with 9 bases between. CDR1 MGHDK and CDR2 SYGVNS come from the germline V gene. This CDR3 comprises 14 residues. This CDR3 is CASSESAGPGELFF. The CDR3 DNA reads TGTGCCAGCAGTGAATCAGCAGGGCCCGGGGAGCTGTTTTTT.

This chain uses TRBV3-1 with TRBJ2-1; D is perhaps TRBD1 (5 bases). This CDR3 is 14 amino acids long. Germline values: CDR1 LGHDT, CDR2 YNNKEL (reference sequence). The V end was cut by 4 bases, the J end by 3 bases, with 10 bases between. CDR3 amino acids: CASSLGHGYNEQFF. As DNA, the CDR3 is TGTGCCAGCAGCCTCGGACACGGCTACAATGAGCAGTTCTTC.

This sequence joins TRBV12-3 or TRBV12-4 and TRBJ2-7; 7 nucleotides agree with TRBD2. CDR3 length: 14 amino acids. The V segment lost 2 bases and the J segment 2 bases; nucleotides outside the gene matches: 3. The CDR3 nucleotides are TGTGCCAGCAGTTTATACGGGGGGACCTACGAGCAGTACTTC. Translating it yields CASSLYGGTYEQYF.

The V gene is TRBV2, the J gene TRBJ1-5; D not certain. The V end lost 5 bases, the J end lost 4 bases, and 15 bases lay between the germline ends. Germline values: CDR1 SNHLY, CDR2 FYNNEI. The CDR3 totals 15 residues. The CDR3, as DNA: TGTGCCAGCAGTACCTCCGGGATCGAGAATCAGCCCCAGCATTTT. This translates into CASSTSGIENQPQHF. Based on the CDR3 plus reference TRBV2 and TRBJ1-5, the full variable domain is EPEVTQTPSHQVTQMGQEVILRCVPISNHLYFYWYRQILGQKVEFLVSFYNNEISEKSEIFDDQFSVERPDGSNFTLKIRSTKLEDSAMYFCASSTSGIENQPQHFGDGTRLSIL.

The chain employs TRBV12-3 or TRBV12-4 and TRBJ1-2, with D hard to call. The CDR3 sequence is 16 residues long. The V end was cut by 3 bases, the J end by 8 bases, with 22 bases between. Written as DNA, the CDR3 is TGTGCCAGCAGTTTGGAATACCCGACGGTGGGCCGGGGCTACACCTTC. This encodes CASSLEYPTVGRGYTF.

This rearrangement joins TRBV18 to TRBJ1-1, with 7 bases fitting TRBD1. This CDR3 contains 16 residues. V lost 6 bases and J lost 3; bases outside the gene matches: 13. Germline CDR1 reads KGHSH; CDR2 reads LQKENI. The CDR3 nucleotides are TGTGCCAGCTCCCGAGGGACAGCCCCTGGGGACACTGAAGCTTTCTTT. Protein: CASSRGTAPGDTEAFF.

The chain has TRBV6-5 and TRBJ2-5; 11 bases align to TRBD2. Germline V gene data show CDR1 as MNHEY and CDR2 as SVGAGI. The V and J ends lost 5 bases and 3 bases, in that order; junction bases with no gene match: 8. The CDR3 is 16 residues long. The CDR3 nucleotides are TGTGCCAGCAGTCACTATCCGACTAGCGGGGAAGAGACCCAGTACTTC. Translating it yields CASSHYPTSGEETQYF.

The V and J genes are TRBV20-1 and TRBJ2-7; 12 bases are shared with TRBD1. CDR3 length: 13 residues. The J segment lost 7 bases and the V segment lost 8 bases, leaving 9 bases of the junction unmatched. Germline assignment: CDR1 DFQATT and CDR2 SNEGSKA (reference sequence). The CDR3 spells CSSAGQGAGEQYF. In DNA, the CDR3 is TGCAGTTCCGCGGGACAGGGGGCGGGTGAGCAGTACTTC.

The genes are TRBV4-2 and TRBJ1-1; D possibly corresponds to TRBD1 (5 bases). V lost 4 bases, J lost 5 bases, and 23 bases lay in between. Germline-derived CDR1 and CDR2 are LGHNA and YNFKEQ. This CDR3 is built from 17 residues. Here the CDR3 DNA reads TGTGCCAGCAGCCCCCTTGGGCTCGGGCAGGGATGGACTGAAGCTTTCTTT. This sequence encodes CASSPLGLGQGWTEAFF.

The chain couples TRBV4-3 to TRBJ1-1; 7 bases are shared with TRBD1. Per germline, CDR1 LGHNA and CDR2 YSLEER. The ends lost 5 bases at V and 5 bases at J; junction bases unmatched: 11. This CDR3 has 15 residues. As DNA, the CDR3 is TGCGCCAGCAGCTACCGAACAGGGGTTGGAACTGAAGCTTTCTTT. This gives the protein CASSYRTGVGTEAFF.

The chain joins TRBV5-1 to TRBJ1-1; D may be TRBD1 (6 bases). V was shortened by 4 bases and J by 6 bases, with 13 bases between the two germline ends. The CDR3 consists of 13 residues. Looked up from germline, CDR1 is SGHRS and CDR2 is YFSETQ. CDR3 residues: CASSQDSLSEAFF. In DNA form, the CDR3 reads TGCGCCAGCAGCCAGGACAGCTTATCTGAAGCTTTCTTT. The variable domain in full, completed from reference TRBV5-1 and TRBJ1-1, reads KAGVTQTPRYLIKTRGQQVTLSCSPISGHRSVSWYQQTPGQGLQFLFEYFSETQRNKGNFPGRFSGRQFSNSRSEMNVSTLELGDSALYLCASSQDSLSEAFFGQGTRLTVV.

The CDR3 loop reads CASSESMDPGYYGYTF. CDR3 coding DNA: TGCGCCAGCAGTGAGTCGATGGACCCAGGATACTATGGCTACACCTTC. The rearrangement uses TRBV10-2 and TRBJ1-2; D is unresolved. Germline V gene lookup returns CDR1 WSHSY and CDR2 SAAADI. Trimming stripped 0 bases from V and 3 bases from J, with 14 bases between. The CDR3 is made up of 16 amino acids.

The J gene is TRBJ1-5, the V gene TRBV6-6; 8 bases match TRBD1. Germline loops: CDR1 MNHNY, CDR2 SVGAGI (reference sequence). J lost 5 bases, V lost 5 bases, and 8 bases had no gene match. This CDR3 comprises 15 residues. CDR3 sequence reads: CASSRDRRGDQPQHF. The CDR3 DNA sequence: TGTGCCAGCAGTAGGGACAGGCGGGGGGATCAGCCCCAGCATTTT.

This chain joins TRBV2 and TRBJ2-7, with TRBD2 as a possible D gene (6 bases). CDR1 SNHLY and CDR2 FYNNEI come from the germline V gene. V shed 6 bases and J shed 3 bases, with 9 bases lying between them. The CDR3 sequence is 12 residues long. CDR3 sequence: CASRPGGYEQYF. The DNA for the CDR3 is TGTGCCAGCAGGCCCGGGGGCTACGAGCAGTACTTC.

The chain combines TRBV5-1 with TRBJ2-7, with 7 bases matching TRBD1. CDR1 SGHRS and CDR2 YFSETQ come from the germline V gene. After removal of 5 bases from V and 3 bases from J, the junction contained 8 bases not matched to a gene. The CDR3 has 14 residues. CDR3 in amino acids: CASRTAGGFYEQYF. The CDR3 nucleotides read TGCGCCAGCAGAACGGCAGGGGGTTTCTACGAGCAGTACTTC.

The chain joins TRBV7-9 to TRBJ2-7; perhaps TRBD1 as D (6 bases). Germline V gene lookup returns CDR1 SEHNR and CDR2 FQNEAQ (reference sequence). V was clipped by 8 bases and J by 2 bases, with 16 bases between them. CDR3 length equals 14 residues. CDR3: CASGVDRIPYEQYF. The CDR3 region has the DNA TGTGCCAGCGGAGTTGACAGGATCCCCTACGAGCAGTACTTC.

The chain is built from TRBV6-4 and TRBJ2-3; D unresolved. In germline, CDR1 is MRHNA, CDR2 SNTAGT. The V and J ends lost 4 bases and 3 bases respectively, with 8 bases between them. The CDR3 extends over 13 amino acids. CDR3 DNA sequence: TGTGCCAGCAGTGGGACCACGACAGATACGCAGTATTTT. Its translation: CASSGTTTDTQYF.

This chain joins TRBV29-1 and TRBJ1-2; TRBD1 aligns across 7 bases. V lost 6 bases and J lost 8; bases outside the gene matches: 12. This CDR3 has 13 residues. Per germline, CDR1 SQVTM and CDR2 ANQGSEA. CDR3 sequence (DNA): TGCAGCGTCCCGCAACAGGGGTTAGGAGGCTACACCTTC. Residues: CSVPQQGLGGYTF. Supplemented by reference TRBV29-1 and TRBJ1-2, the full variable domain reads SAVISQKPSRDICQRGTSLTIQCQVDSQVTMMFWYRQQPGQSLTLIATANQGSEATYESGFVIDKFPISRPNLTFSTLTVSNMSPEDSSIYLCSVPQQGLGGYTFGSGTRLTVV.

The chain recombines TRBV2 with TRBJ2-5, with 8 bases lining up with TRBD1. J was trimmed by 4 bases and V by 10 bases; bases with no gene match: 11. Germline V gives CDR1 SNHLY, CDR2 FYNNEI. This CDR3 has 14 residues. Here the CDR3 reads CANPWAQGAETQYF. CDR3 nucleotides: TGTGCCAACCCTTGGGCTCAGGGGGCAGAGACCCAGTACTTC.

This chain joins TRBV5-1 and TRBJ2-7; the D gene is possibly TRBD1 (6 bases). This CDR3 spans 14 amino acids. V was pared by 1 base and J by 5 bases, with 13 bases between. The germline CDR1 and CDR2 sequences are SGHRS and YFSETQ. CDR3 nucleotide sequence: TGCGCCAGCAGCTTGTCCGTCAGGGGCAACGAGCAGTACTTC. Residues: CASSLSVRGNEQYF.

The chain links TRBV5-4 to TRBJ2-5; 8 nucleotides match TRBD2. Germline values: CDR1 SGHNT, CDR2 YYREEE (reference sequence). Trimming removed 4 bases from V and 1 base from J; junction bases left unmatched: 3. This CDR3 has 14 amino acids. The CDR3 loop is CASSLGLAQETQYF. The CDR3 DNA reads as TGTGCCAGCAGCCTCGGACTAGCCCAAGAGACCCAGTACTTC.